This T cell receptor (beta chain) emerged from a study of control samples from healthy donors and cancer patients. This CDR3 is built from 15 residues. Germline CDR1 SEHNR, CDR2 FQNEAQ (reference sequence). V was shortened by 4 bases and J by 0 bases, with 10 bases between the two germline ends. The assay was immunoSEQ multiplex PCR, and TCRdb's table has in-frame clones only and misses some. This table holds some 120,000 clones, approximately 89% found once. Input material: blood. The chain employs TRBV7-9 and TRBJ2-1; TRBD1 is a possible D gene (5 bases). The receptor comes from a woman younger than 35 in good health. The CDR3 protein is CASSSLGDSYNEQFF. CDR3 DNA sequence: TGTGCCAGCAGCTCTCTAGGGGACTCCTACAATGAGCAGTTCTTC. The variable domain in full, with the rest retrieved from reference TRBV7-9 and TRBJ2-1, is DTGVSQNPRHKITKRGQNVTFRCDPISEHNRLYWYRQTLGQGPEFLTYFQNEAQLEKSRLLSDRFSAERPKGSFSTLEIQRTEQGDSAMYLCASSSLGDSYNEQFFGPGTRLTVL.